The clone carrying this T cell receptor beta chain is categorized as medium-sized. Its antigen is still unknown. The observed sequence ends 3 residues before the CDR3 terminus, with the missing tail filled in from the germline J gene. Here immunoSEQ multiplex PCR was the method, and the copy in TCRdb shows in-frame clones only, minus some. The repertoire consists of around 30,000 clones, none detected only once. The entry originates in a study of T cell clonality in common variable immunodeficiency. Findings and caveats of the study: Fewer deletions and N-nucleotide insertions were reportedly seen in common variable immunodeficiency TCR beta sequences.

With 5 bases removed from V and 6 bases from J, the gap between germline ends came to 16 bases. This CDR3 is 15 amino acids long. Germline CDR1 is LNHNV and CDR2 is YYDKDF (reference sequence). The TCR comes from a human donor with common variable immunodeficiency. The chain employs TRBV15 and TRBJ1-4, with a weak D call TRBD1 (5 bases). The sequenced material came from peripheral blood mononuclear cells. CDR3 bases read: TGTGCCACCAGCGATCTGTGGGGGGGGGATGAAAAA. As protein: CATSDLWGGDEK. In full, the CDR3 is CATSDLWGGDEKLFF. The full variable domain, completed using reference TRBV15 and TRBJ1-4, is DAMVIQNPRYQVTQFGKPVTLSCSQTLNHNVMYWYQQKSSQAPKLLFHYYDKDFNNEADTPDNFQSRRPNTSFCFLDIRSPGLGDTAMYLCATSDLWGGDEKLFFGSGTQLSVL.